This is a list of T cell receptor beta chains from one sample in a study of OX40 agonist ivuxolimab in advanced cancers. Profiled with immunoSEQ multiplex PCR; TCRdb holds only in-frame clones, not every one. The sample lists over 75,000 clones, roughly 87% occurring once. Sequencing used CD4+ or CD8+ T cells sorted from blood, obtained in a trial of the OX40 agonist ivuxolimab. The receptors originated from an adult with an advanced solid tumor such as melanoma, head and neck, liver or kidney cancer. Both conserved end residues are part of each CDR3. D genes are given only for firm matches. Size is omitted from some rows. Given values are once, few, many or a class for expanded clones.

CDR3nt,CDR3aa,d_gene,abundance,j_gene,v_gene
TGTGCCAGTAGTAGGACGCTGGGTCAGCCCCAGCATTTT,CASSRTLGQPQHF,.,.,TRBJ1-5,TRBV19
TGCGCCAGCAGCTTGACATCGGGGGTCGGTCAGCCCCAGCATTTT,CASSLTSGVGQPQHF,.,.,TRBJ1-5,TRBV5-1
TGCGCCAGCAGAGTTCAGCCGAGCTCTGGAAACACCATATATTTT,CASRVQPSSGNTIYF,.,.,TRBJ1-3,TRBV5-1
TGTGCCAGTAGGCAGGGGACTACTGAAGCTTTCTTT,CASRQGTTEAFF,.,.,TRBJ1-1,TRBV19
TGTGCCAGCAGCTCGGACAGGGGTGGAAACACCATATATTTT,CASSSDRGGNTIYF,TRBD1,.,TRBJ1-3,TRBV7-9
TGTGCCAGCAGCTTAGGACTAGCGGAGCCGTGGTTATACGAGCAGTACTTC,CASSLGLAEPWLYEQYF,TRBD2,.,TRBJ2-7,TRBV7-2
TGTGCCAGCAGTTACTCGAGTGTTGAAGGTGGGGGCGCGGGCTACACCTTC,CASSYSSVEGGGAGYTF,.,.,TRBJ1-2,TRBV6-7
TGTGCCAGCAGTTTAATGGGGGACGAGCAGTACTTC,CASSLMGDEQYF,.,.,TRBJ2-7,TRBV27
TGTGCCAGCAGTAACCAGGGTACCGGGGAGCTGTTTTTT,CASSNQGTGELFF,.,.,TRBJ2-2,TRBV6-5
TGCGCCAGCAGCTTGGGGACAGCCCAAGAGACCCAGTACTTC,CASSLGTAQETQYF,.,once,TRBJ2-5,TRBV5-1
TGTGCCAGCAGCTTCGGTCCACAGGGACAAGAGACCCAGTACTTC,CASSFGPQGQETQYF,.,.,TRBJ2-5,TRBV9
TGTGCCAGCAGCTTGGCCCCATGGGAGGGCCAAGAGACCCAGTACTTC,CASSLAPWEGQETQYF,TRBD2,once,TRBJ2-5,TRBV7-9
TGTGCCTGGAGTGCGGGAGAAGGCTACACCTTC,CAWSAGEGYTF,.,few,TRBJ1-2,TRBV30
TGTGCCAGCAGTTTATTCGGGGGAATCTATGGCTACACCTTC,CASSLFGGIYGYTF,.,.,TRBJ1-2,TRBV28